This is a list of T cell receptor beta chains from one sample in a study of human T cells and chemical hapten exposure. Each CDR3 protein is one row after TCRdb ran MiXCR on the RACE reads. The sample holds tens of thousands of distinct CDR3 sequences; under 11% are singletons and the top ten take more than 4%. The sample consisted of whole blood, taken in connection with sensitization to the hapten diphenylcyclopropenone (DPC). The receptor set was obtained from a woman between 45 and 60 years old with alopecia areata. Some clones in this sample may be carry-over from other donors' samples. Both conserved end residues are part of each CDR3. D genes are given only for firm matches. Size tells how often a clone was seen (once, few, many) or the class of an expanded clone, and some rows leave it out.

size	D	V	J	DNA	CDR3
few	.	TRBV4-3	TRBJ2-1	TGCGCCAGCAGCCAATCACTACGCAAGAGCTCCTACAATGAGCAGTTCTTC	CASSQSLRKSSYNEQFF
few	.	TRBV2	TRBJ2-7	TGTGCCAGCAGTGAAGCCCCCGCGACCTGGGCCGAGCAGTACTTC	CASSEAPATWAEQYF
many	.	TRBV7-9	TRBJ1-1	TGTGCCAGCAGCTCACAGGGTTTGGGGAACACTGAAGCTTTCTTT	CASSSQGLGNTEAFF
few	TRBD1	TRBV18	TRBJ1-2	TGTGCCAGCTCGCCCGGACAGGAGTATATAGCTAACTATGGCTACACCTTC	CASSPGQEYIANYGYTF
.	TRBD1	TRBV7-2	TRBJ2-2	TGTGCCAGCAGCCGAGGACAGGGAAACGGCCCGGACGGGGAGCTGTTTTTT	CASSRGQGNGPDGELFF
many	TRBD2	TRBV7-2	TRBJ2-5	TGTGCCAGCAGCTTGCTAGCGGGACCAGAGACCCAGTACTTC	CASSLLAGPETQYF
few	.	TRBV12-5	TRBJ1-5	TGTGCTAGTGGGCCGGGACTTCAGCCCGAGACCCAGCATTTT	CASGPGLQPETQHF
many	.	TRBV24-1	TRBJ2-7	TGTGCCACCAGTCCCGGGATGGTCTCCTACGAGCAGTACTTC	CATSPGMVSYEQYF
many	.	TRBV6-1	TRBJ2-7	TGTGCCAGCAGTGAAAGGGTTACGGGGGATTACTCCTACGAGCAGTACTTC	CASSERVTGDYSYEQYF
many	.	TRBV20-1	TRBJ1-6	TGCAGTGCAACTGGGGCATTCCTAAAGGAGGTTGGTAATTCACCCCTCCACTTT	CSATGAFLKEVGNSPLHF
many	.	TRBV11-2	TRBJ2-1	TGTGCCAGCAGGACCGGGGGCAATGAGCAGTTCTTC	CASRTGGNEQFF
many	.	TRBV27	TRBJ1-2	TGTGCCAGCAGTGCCAAACCTAACTATGGCTACACCTTC	CASSAKPNYGYTF
many	.	TRBV28	TRBJ1-5	TGTGCCAGCAGTTTGGGCAGGGGCCGTAGCAATCAGCCCCAGCATTTT	CASSLGRGRSNQPQHF
many	.	TRBV6-1	TRBJ1-1	TGTGCCAGCAGTGACCCACCGCAGGAGACTGAAGCTTTCTTT	CASSDPPQETEAFF
few	.	TRBV12-5	TRBJ1-4	TGTGCTAGTGGTTTGCGGAGGGGTGAAAAACTGTTTTTT	CASGLRRGEKLFF
few	TRBD1	TRBV9	TRBJ1-2	TGTGCCAGCAGAAGACAGGGGGCGATTGATGGCTATGGCTACACCTTC	CASRRQGAIDGYGYTF
many	.	TRBV4-1	TRBJ2-1	TGCGCCAGCAGCCTTCCCCCCCTCTTTACTGAGCAGTTCTTC	CASSLPPLFTEQFF
many	.	TRBV4-1	TRBJ2-7	TGCGCCAGCAGCCTCTCTGGCGGTTCCTACGAGCAGTACTTC	CASSLSGGSYEQYF
many	TRBD1	TRBV12-3/TRBV12-4	TRBJ2-1	TGTGCCAGCAGTTCGGACAGGGCGACTGGCGATGAGCAGTTCTTC	CASSSDRATGDEQFF
many	.	TRBV20-1	TRBJ1-4	TGCAGTGCTAATGACAATTGGAATGAAAAACTGTTTTTT	CSANDNWNEKLFF
few	.	TRBV28	TRBJ2-7	TGTGCCAGCAGTTTTTCGTCGGAAAGACGAAACGTAGCCTACGAGCAGTACTTC	CASSFSSERRNVAYEQYF
many	.	TRBV29-1	TRBJ2-5	TGCAGCGTAAGAGGGGAAGAGACCCAGTACTTC	CSVRGEETQYF
many	.	TRBV15	TRBJ1-1	TGTGCCACCAGCAGAGATCTTTCGGGGCAGGGCGCTTTCTTT	CATSRDLSGQGAFF
many	.	TRBV11-2	TRBJ2-3	TGTGCCAGCAGCCAAGAGTCGGATACGCAGTATTTT	CASSQESDTQYF
.	TRBD2	TRBV7-9	TRBJ2-1	TGTGCCAGCAGCATAAGAGGGACTAGCGTCGCTTACGATGAGCAGTTCTTC	CASSIRGTSVAYDEQFF